These T cell receptor beta chains were read from a single sample in a study of PD-L1 blockade in urothelial cancer. Data came from immunoSEQ multiplex PCR; TCRdb stores just in-frame clones and leaves some out. The sample carries about 55,000 clones, 70% to 85% recorded once. This specimen was PBMCs, taken around atezolizumab (anti-PD-L1) treatment. Source of these receptors: a man aged 65 to 85 with urothelial cancer. CDR3s include the opening cysteine and the closing phenylalanine or tryptophan. D genes are given only for firm matches. Size tells how often a clone was seen (once, few, many) or the class of an expanded clone, and some rows leave it out.

TRBJ1-4 | TRBV19 | TRBD1 | once | CASSTPGQGDEKLFF | TGTGCCAGTTCTACGCCGGGACAGGGAGATGAAAAACTGTTTTTT
TRBJ2-1 | TRBV25-1 | TRBD2 | once | CASSEWGGGAPEQFF | TGTGCCAGCAGTGAATGGGGCGGGGGGGCCCCTGAGCAGTTCTTC
TRBJ2-1 | TRBV12-5 | - | once | CASAIQTGRSYNEQFF | TGTGCTAGTGCCATCCAGACAGGACGCTCCTACAATGAGCAGTTCTTC
TRBJ1-1 | TRBV7-8 | - | once | CASRTNAGGMNTEAFF | TGTGCCAGCAGAACTAACGCCGGGGGTATGAACACTGAAGCTTTCTTT
TRBJ2-1 | TRBV20-1 | - | - | CSAGRRDEQFF | TGCAGTGCTGGCCGCCGGGATGAGCAGTTCTTC
TRBJ2-1 | TRBV18 | TRBD2 | - | CASSPLAGAYNEQFF | TGTGCCAGCTCACCACTAGCGGGAGCCTACAATGAGCAGTTCTTC
TRBJ2-7 | TRBV28 | - | few | CASSSNSYEQYF | TGTGCCAGCAGTTCCAACTCCTACGAGCAGTACTTC
TRBJ1-1 | TRBV6-1 | - | - | CASSEGGAVTEAFF | TGTGCCAGCAGTGAAGGGGGCGCGGTCACTGAAGCTTTCTTT
TRBJ2-7 | TRBV6-1 | TRBD1 | - | CASSAWTGPYEQYF | TGTGCCAGCAGCGCTTGGACAGGCCCTTACGAGCAGTACTTC
TRBJ1-1 | TRBV18 | TRBD1 | - | CASSSAGGSWTEAFF | TGTGCCAGCTCATCCGCAGGGGGGTCATGGACTGAAGCTTTCTTT
TRBJ2-1 | TRBV5-1 | TRBD2 | - | CASSLNGLAGEQFF | TGCGCCAGCAGCTTGAATGGTCTAGCGGGGGAGCAGTTCTTC
TRBJ2-3 | TRBV6-5 | - | - | CASSSRRADTQYF | TGTGCCAGCAGTTCTCGCAGGGCAGATACGCAGTATTTT
TRBJ2-5 | TRBV18 | - | - | CASSLQVIQETQYF | TGTGCCAGCTCCCTCCAGGTCATCCAAGAGACCCAGTACTTC
TRBJ1-2 | TRBV28 | TRBD1 | medium-sized | CASRRGQGPQLPSPTF | TGTGCCAGCCGGAGGGGACAGGGGCCTCAGCTTCCCTCCCCCACCTTC
TRBJ2-7 | TRBV30 | TRBD2 | few | CAWSPRTSGGAPSYEQYF | TGTGCCTGGAGTCCCCGGACTAGCGGGGGGGCCCCCTCCTACGAGCAGTACTTC
TRBJ2-7 | TRBV7-9 | - | - | CASSLGRSSYEQYF | TGTGCCAGCAGCTTAGGCCGGAGCTCCTACGAGCAGTACTTC
TRBJ2-1 | TRBV7-9 | TRBD2 | - | CASNLLAGVNEQFF | TGTGCCAGCAACCTACTAGCGGGAGTCAATGAGCAGTTCTTC
TRBJ1-1 | TRBV6-5 | TRBD1 | once | CASREQGAGSTEAFF | TGTGCCAGCAGAGAACAGGGGGCAGGGAGCACTGAAGCTTTCTTT
TRBJ1-1 | TRBV11-1 | - | few | CASSLGGDTEAFF | TGTGCCAGCAGCTTAGGCGGAGACACTGAAGCTTTCTTT
TRBJ1-5 | TRBV7-2 | - | - | CASSPALSVGNQPQHF | TGTGCCAGCAGCCCCGCTTTGTCGGTAGGCAATCAGCCCCAGCATTTT
TRBJ2-1 | TRBV4-2 | TRBD2 | - | CASSQLAGGLDEQFF | TGTGCCAGCAGCCAATTAGCGGGGGGGCTCGATGAGCAGTTCTTC
TRBJ2-3 | TRBV25-1 | - | - | CASSSTGTDTQYF | TGTGCCAGCAGTTCCACAGGCACAGATACGCAGTATTTT
TRBJ1-4 | TRBV6-5 | - | - | CASSNADSNEKLFF | TGTGCCAGCAGTAACGCCGACTCGAATGAAAAACTGTTTTTT
TRBJ2-7 | TRBV28 | TRBD1 | - | CASSQPGQAYEQYF | TGTGCCAGCAGTCAGCCGGGACAGGCTTACGAGCAGTACTTC
TRBJ2-3 | TRBV4-2 | - | - | CASSQGAGQDTQYF | TGTGCCAGCAGCCAAGGGGCGGGTCAGGATACGCAGTATTTT
TRBJ2-5 | TRBV5-4 | TRBD1 | once | CASSLSGGSSETQYF | TGTGCCAGCAGCTTGTCAGGGGGCTCTTCGGAGACCCAGTACTTC
TRBJ2-4 | TRBV30 | TRBD2 | - | CAWSGGGRKAKNIQYF | TGTGCCTGGAGTGGTGGCGGGAGGAAAGCCAAAAACATTCAGTACTTC
TRBJ2-2 | TRBV7-2 | TRBD2 | - | CASSSLAGGPGELFF | TGTGCCAGCAGCTCACTAGCGGGGGGGCCCGGGGAGCTGTTTTTT
TRBJ2-3 | TRBV12-5 | - | once | CASGLYGDSDTQYF | TGTGCTAGTGGTTTGTATGGGGACTCAGATACGCAGTATTTT
TRBJ1-2 | TRBV5-8 | - | - | CASSADWQGSNYGYTF | TGTGCCAGCAGCGCCGACTGGCAGGGTAGCAACTATGGCTACACCTTC
TRBJ2-3 | TRBV6-4 | TRBD2 | - | CASSPSGGATDTQYF | TGTGCCAGCAGTCCTAGCGGGGGGGCAACAGATACGCAGTATTTT
TRBJ1-6 | TRBV18 | - | - | CASSQEPSFEVGPLHF | TGTGCCAGCTCACAGGAACCGTCTTTTGAGGTCGGACCCCTCCACTTT
TRBJ2-7 | TRBV29-1 | TRBD1 | - | CSVEAQGQGSPYEQYF | TGCAGCGTTGAAGCGCAGGGACAGGGGTCGCCCTACGAGCAGTACTTC
TRBJ1-2 | TRBV6-1 | TRBD1 | once | CASSEAGGQLYGYTF | TGTGCCAGCAGTGAAGCGGGGGGACAGCTCTATGGCTACACCTTC
TRBJ2-1 | TRBV5-6 | TRBD2 | - | CASSWGLAGGPYNEQFF | TGTGCCAGCAGCTGGGGACTAGCGGGGGGGCCTTACAATGAGCAGTTCTTC
TRBJ1-5 | TRBV27 | - | - | CASSPVGSAPQPQHF | TGTGCCAGCAGTCCCGTCGGTTCCGCGCCTCAGCCCCAGCATTTT
TRBJ1-4 | TRBV5-5 | - | - | CASSLVDAKQEKLFF | TGTGCCAGCAGCTTGGTCGACGCAAAACAGGAAAAACTGTTTTTT